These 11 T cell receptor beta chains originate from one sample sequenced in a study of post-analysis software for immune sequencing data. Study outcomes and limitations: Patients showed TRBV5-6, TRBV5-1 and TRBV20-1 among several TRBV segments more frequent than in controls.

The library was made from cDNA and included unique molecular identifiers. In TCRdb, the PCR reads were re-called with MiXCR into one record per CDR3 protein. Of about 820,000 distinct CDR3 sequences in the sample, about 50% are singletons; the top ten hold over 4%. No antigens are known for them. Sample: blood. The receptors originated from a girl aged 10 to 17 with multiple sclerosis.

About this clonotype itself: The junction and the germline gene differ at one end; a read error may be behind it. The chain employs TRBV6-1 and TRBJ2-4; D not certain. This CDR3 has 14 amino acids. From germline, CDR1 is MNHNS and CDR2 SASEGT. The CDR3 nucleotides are TGTGCCAGCAATTGGGATTTAGCCAAAAACATTCGGTACTTC. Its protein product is CASNWDLAKNIRYF.

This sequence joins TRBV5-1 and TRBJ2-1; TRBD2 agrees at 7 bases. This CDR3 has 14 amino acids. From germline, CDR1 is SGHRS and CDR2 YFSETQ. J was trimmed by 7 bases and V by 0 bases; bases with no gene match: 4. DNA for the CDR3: TGCGCCAGCAGCTTGGCCGGGACTAAGAATGAGCAGTTCTTC. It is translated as CASSLAGTKNEQFF.

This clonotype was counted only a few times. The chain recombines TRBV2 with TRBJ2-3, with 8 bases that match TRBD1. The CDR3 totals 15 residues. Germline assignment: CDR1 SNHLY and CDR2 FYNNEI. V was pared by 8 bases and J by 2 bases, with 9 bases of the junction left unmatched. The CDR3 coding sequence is TGTGCCAGCTCCCGGACAGGGCGTATCACAGATACGCAGTATTTT. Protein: CASSRTGRITDTQYF.

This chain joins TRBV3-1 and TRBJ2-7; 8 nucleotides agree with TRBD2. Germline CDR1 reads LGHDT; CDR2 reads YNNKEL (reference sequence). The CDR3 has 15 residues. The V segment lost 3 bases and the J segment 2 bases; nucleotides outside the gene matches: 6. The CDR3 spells CASSQGLEGTYEQYF. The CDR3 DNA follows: TGTGCCAGCAGCCAGGGACTAGAGGGGACCTACGAGCAGTACTTC.

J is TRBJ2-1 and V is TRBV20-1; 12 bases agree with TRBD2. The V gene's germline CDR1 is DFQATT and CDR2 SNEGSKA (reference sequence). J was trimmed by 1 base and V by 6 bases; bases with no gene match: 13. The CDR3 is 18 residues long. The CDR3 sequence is CSAPGTSGFSTSYNEQFF. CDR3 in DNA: TGCAGTGCACCCGGGACTAGCGGGTTTTCGACGTCCTACAATGAGCAGTTCTTC.

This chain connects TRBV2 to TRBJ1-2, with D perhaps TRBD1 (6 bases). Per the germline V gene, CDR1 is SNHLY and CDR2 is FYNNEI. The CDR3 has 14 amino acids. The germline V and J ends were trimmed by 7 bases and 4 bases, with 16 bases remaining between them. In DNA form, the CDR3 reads TGTGCCAGCATTCGCGGGGGCGACCGCTATGGCTACACCTTC. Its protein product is CASIRGGDRYGYTF. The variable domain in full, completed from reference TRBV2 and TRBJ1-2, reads EPEVTQTPSHQVTQMGQEVILRCVPISNHLYFYWYRQILGQKVEFLVSFYNNEISEKSEIFDDQFSVERPDGSNFTLKIRSTKLEDSAMYFCASIRGGDRYGYTFGSGTRLTVV.

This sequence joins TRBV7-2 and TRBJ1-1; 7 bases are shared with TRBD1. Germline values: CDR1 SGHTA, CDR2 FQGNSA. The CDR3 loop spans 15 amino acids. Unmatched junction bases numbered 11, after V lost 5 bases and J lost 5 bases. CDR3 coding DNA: TGTGCCAGCAGCAATCAGGGGGGTAGAGGGACTGAAGCTTTCTTT. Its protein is CASSNQGGRGTEAFF.

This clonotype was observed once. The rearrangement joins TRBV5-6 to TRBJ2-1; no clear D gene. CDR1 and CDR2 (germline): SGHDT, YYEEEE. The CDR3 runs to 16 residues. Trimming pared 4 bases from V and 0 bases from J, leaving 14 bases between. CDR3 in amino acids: CASSANWESSYNEQFF. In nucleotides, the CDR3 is TGTGCCAGCAGCGCTAACTGGGAAAGCTCCTACAATGAGCAGTTCTTC.

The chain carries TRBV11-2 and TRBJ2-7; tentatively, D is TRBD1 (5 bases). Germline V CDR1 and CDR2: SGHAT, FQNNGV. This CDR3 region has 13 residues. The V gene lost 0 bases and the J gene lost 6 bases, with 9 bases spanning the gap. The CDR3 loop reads CASSLEQVPEQYF. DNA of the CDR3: TGTGCCAGCAGCTTAGAACAGGTCCCCGAGCAGTACTTC.

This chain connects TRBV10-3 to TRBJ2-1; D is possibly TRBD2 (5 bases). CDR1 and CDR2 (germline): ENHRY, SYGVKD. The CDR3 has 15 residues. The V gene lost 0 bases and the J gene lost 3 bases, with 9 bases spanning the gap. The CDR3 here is CAISESLGGYNEQFF. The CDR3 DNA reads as TGTGCCATCAGTGAGTCCTTAGGAGGCTACAATGAGCAGTTCTTC.

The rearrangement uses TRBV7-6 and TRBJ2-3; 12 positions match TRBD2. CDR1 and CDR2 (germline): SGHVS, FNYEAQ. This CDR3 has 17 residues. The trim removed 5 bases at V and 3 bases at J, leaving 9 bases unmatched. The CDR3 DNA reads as TGTGCCAGCAGCCGGGTACCAACTAGCGGGAGGACAGATACGCAGTATTTT. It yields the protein CASSRVPTSGRTDTQYF.